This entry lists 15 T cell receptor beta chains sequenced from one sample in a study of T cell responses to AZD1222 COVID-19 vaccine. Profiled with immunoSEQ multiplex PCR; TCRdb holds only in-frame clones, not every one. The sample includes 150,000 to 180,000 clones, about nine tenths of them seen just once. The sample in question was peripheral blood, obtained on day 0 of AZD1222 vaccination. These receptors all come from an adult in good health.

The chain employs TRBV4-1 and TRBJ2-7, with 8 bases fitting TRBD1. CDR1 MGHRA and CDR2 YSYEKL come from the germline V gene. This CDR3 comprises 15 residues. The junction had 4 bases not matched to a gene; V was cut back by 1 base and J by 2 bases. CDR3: CASSQAADRAYEQYF. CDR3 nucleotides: TGCGCCAGCAGCCAAGCCGCGGACAGGGCCTACGAGCAGTACTTC.

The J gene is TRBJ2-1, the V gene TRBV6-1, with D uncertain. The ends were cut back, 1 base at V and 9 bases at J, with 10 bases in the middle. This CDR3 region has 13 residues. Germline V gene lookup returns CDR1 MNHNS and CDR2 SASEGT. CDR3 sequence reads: CASSEVFPVEQFF. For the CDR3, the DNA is TGTGCCAGCAGTGAAGTTTTTCCGGTTGAGCAGTTCTTC.

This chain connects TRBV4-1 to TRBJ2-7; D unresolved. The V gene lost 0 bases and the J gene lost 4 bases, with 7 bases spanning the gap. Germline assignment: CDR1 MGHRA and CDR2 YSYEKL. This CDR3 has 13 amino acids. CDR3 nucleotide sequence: TGCGCCAGCAGCCAAGATGACGGGTACGAGCAGTACTTC. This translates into CASSQDDGYEQYF.

The CDR3 DNA follows: TGTGCCAGCAACAGGGGTAGGGGCTACGAGCAGTACTTC. This translates into CASNRGRGYEQYF. V usage is TRBV28 and J usage is TRBJ2-7; 7 nucleotides match TRBD1. The V and J ends lost 7 bases and 3 bases, in that order; junction bases with no gene match: 6. There are 13 residues in the CDR3. Germline CDR1 is MDHEN and CDR2 is SYDVKM.

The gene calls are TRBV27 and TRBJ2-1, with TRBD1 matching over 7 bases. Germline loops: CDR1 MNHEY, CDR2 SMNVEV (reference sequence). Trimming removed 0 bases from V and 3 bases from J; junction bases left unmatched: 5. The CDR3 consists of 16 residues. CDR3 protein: CASSLSLAGGYNEQFF. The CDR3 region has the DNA TGTGCCAGCAGTTTATCCCTGGCAGGGGGCTACAATGAGCAGTTCTTC.

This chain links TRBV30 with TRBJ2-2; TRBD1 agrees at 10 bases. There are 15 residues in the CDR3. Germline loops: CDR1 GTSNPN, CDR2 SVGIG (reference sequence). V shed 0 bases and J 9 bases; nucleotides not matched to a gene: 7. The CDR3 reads CAWSVARTGGRELFF. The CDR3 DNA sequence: TGTGCCTGGAGTGTCGCCCGGACAGGGGGGCGGGAGCTGTTTTTT.

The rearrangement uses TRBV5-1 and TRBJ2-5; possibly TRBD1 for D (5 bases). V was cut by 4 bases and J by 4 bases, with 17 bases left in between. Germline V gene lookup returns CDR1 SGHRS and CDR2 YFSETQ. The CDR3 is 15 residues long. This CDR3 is CASSPQTDSGETQYF. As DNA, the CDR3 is TGCGCCAGCAGCCCGCAGACAGATTCGGGAGAGACCCAGTACTTC.

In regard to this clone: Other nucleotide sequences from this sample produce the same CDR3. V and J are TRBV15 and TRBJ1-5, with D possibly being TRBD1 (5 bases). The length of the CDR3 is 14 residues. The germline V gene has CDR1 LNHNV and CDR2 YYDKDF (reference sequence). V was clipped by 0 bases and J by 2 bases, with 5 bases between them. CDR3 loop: CATSRDRGNQPQHF. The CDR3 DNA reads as TGTGCCACCAGCAGAGACAGGGGCAATCAGCCCCAGCATTTT. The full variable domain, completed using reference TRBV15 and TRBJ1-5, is DAMVIQNPRYQVTQFGKPVTLSCSQTLNHNVMYWYQQKSSQAPKLLFHYYDKDFNNEADTPDNFQSRRPNTSFCFLDIRSPGLGDTAMYLCATSRDRGNQPQHFGDGTRLSIL.

The CDR3 here is CASSIRRDTEAFF. The CDR3 DNA reads as TGTGCCAGTAGTATCCGCAGGGACACTGAAGCTTTCTTT. The chain uses TRBV19 and TRBJ1-1, with D possibly being TRBD1 (5 bases). CDR3 length: 13 residues. Trimming removed 3 bases at V and 3 bases at J, with 8 bases between. CDR1 is LNHDA and CDR2 is SQIVND in the germline V gene (reference sequence).

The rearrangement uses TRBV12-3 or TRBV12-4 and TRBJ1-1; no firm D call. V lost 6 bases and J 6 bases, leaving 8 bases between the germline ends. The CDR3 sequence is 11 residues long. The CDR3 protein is CASRMYSEAFF. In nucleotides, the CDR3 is TGTGCCAGCAGGATGTACTCTGAAGCTTTCTTT.

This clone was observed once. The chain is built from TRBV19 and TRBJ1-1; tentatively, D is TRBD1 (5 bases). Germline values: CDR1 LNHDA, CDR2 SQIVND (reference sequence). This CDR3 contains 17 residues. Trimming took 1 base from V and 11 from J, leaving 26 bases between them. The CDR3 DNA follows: TGTGCCAGTAGTATAGCGATCGGGGCGCCGACTCAAGGTCCGGCTTTCTTT. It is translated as CASSIAIGAPTQGPAFF.

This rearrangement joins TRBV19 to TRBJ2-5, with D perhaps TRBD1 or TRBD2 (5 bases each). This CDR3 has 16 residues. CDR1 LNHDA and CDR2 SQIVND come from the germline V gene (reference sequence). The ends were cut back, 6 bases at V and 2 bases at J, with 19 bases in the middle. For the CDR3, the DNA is TGTGCCAGTAGCCCTAACCCGGGGAAGGGGCAAGAGACCCAGTACTTC. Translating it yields CASSPNPGKGQETQYF.

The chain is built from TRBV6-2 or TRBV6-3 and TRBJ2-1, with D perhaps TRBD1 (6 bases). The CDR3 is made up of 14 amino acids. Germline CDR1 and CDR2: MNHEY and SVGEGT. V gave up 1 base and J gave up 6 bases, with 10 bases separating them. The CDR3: CASSYWTELNEQFF. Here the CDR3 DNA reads TGTGCCAGCAGTTACTGGACAGAGCTCAATGAGCAGTTCTTC.

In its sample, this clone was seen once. This CDR3 is CATSDTRTGGYGYTF. The CDR3 DNA follows: TGTGCCACCAGTGATACTCGGACAGGGGGCTATGGCTACACCTTC. The chain joins TRBV24-1 to TRBJ1-2; 10 bases match TRBD1. J gave up 4 bases and V 3 bases, and 4 bases lay outside the gene matches. The V gene's germline CDR1 is KGHDR and CDR2 SFDVKD. The CDR3 loop spans 15 amino acids.

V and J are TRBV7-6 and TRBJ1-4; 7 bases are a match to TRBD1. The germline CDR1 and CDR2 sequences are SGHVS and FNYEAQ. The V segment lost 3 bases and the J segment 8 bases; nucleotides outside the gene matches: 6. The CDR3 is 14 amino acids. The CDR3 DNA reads TGTGCCAGCAGCTTTGTGGCAGGGGGAGAAAAACTGTTTTTT. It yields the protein CASSFVAGGEKLFF.